This note documents a single TCR beta chain sequence. Its antigen is not identified. Trimming removed 3 bases from V and 5 bases from J; junction bases left unmatched: 9. The germline gives CDR1 MNHEY, CDR2 SVGAGI. The CDR3 spans 15 residues. The sample originates from a study of CD8 T cells in Susac syndrome. Study in general: Blood was drawn from Susac syndrome patients while they were therapy-naive, on corticosteroids, or on intravenous immunoglobulin alone. Broader study findings: As the study acknowledged, the number of individuals in its TCR sequencing and HLA analysis was relatively small. In total CD8+ repertoires, approximately 17 Susac-specific public clones were found, and in CD8+ TEMRA repertoires, roughly five were found.

RNA totalling about 0.45 to 1 ug underwent reverse transcription with random hexamers. The CDR3 of TCR beta was amplified by immunoSEQ multiplex PCR across 54 Vbeta and 13 Jbeta. TCRdb analysed the immunoSEQ multiplex PCR reads with MiXCR anew, one entry per CDR3 protein. The sample has about 23,000 distinct CDR3 sequences, around 93% seen once. The chain carries TRBV6-5 and TRBJ1-1; 7 bases fit TRBD1. This TCR was sampled from a human donor with Susac syndrome. Sequencing was done on a sample of CD8+ T cells from PBMCs. CDR3 amino acids: CASSYASGGGTEAFF. In DNA, the CDR3 is TGTGCCAGCAGTTATGCCTCAGGGGGGGGAACTGAAGCTTTCTTT.